A single sample gave rise to the 14 T cell receptor beta chains below, sequenced in a study of blood T cell repertoires in COVID-19. TCRdb's copy holds only in-frame clones and misses some; the assay was immunoSEQ multiplex PCR. The profile shows about 89,000 clones, around 90% of them singletons. Sequencing was done on a sample of peripheral blood. Receptors originate from a male donor with acute or convalescent COVID-19.

The chain joins TRBV7-9 to TRBJ1-2; no firm D call. This CDR3 region has 14 residues. With 0 bases removed from V and 6 bases from J, the gap between germline ends came to 11 bases. Germline values: CDR1 SEHNR, CDR2 FQNEAQ (reference sequence). Here the CDR3 DNA reads TGTGCCAGCAGCTTAGCGCCTCAGGTTAATGGCTACACCTTC. It codes for CASSLAPQVNGYTF.

This rearrangement joins TRBV19 to TRBJ2-1; TRBD2 aligns across 12 bases. The V gene's germline CDR1 is LNHDA and CDR2 SQIVND (reference sequence). The CDR3 consists of 16 residues. V lost 5 bases and J lost 6; bases outside the gene matches: 8. The CDR3 is CASSALTSGGANEQFF. DNA for the CDR3: TGTGCCAGTAGTGCCCTGACTAGCGGGGGAGCCAATGAGCAGTTCTTC.

This chain uses TRBV19 with TRBJ1-2, with D possibly TRBD1 on 5 matching bases. CDR3 size: 15 residues. The V gene lost 8 bases and the J gene lost 2 bases, with 18 bases spanning the gap. Per the germline V gene, CDR1 is LNHDA and CDR2 is SQIVND (reference sequence). The CDR3: CASSLGFGGNYGYTF. CDR3 coding DNA: TGTGCCAGTTCCTTGGGGTTTGGGGGGAACTATGGCTACACCTTC.

Details on this clone: The sample contains more than one DNA sequence encoding this CDR3. The chain's CDR3 is CASSLAGTSTDTQYF. The DNA for the CDR3 is TGCGCCAGCAGCTTGGCAGGGACTAGCACAGATACGCAGTATTTT. The chain employs TRBV5-1 and TRBJ2-3; D is perhaps TRBD2 (6 bases). Trimming stripped 0 bases from V and 0 bases from J, with 8 bases between. Germline V gene data show CDR1 as SGHRS and CDR2 as YFSETQ. This CDR3 has 15 residues.

CDR3 sequence: CASRNTGAIGTGELFF. The DNA of the CDR3 is TGTGCCAGCAGGAACACAGGGGCTATAGGGACCGGGGAGCTGTTTTTT. The chain uses TRBV5-4 and TRBJ2-2; 7 nucleotides match TRBD1. Germline V gene data show CDR1 as SGHNT and CDR2 as YYREEE (reference sequence). The trim removed 5 bases at V and 5 bases at J, leaving 12 bases unmatched. The CDR3 is 16 residues long.

The V and J genes are TRBV6-5 and TRBJ2-7, with a possible D match to TRBD2 (5 bases). Between the trimmed V and J ends, which lost 7 bases and 2 bases, there was a span of 12 bases. The CDR3 sequence is 13 residues long. CDR1 is MNHEY and CDR2 is SVGAGI in the germline V gene. The CDR3 sequence: CASNRGSAYEQYF. In DNA form, the CDR3 reads TGTGCCAGCAACCGAGGGTCAGCCTACGAGCAGTACTTC.

V gene TRBV1 combines with J gene TRBJ1-5. TRBV1 is recorded as a pseudogene. This CDR3 contains 15 residues. The CDR3 spells CTSSLRTGLNQPQHF. As DNA, the CDR3 is TGCACCAGCAGCTTACGGACGGGGTTGAATCAGCCCCAGCATTTT.

V gene TRBV5-8 combines with J gene TRBJ2-7, with 10 bases matching TRBD1. The CDR3 covers 14 residues. Losses at the gene ends were 4 bases for V and 4 bases for J; bases not matched to a gene: 5. Germline V CDR1 and CDR2: SGHTS, YDEGEE. The CDR3 loop reads CASSQTGGNYEQYF. Here the CDR3 DNA reads TGTGCCAGCAGCCAGACAGGGGGCAATTACGAGCAGTACTTC.

The chain employs TRBV29-1 and TRBJ2-3; no reliable D call. V was pared by 3 bases and J by 3 bases, with 7 bases between. The CDR3 has 12 amino acids. Germline CDR1 reads SQVTM; CDR2 reads ANQGSEA. This CDR3 reads CSVESRTDTQYF. CDR3 nucleotide sequence: TGCAGCGTTGAGTCCCGGACAGATACGCAGTATTTT.

As to this clone: The junction differs from germline at one of its ends, possibly a read error. Here the CDR3 DNA reads TGTGCCAGCAGCGAAGTGAGGGAGACCCAGTACTTC. Translated: CASSEVRETQYF. The chain has TRBV6-1 and TRBJ2-5, with D uncertain. Germline V gene data show CDR1 as MNHNS and CDR2 as SASEGT. The CDR3 runs to 12 residues.

The chain uses TRBV6-5 and TRBJ1-2, with D perhaps TRBD1 (6 bases). This CDR3 contains 15 residues. The germline V gene has CDR1 MNHEY and CDR2 SVGAGI. Trimming pared 6 bases from V and 4 bases from J, leaving 18 bases between. The CDR3 loop reads CASSPDSLNFYGYTF. The DNA of the CDR3 is TGTGCCAGCAGCCCGGACAGCCTTAATTTCTATGGCTACACCTTC.

The chain has TRBV9 and TRBJ2-3; D might be TRBD2 (5 bases). The CDR3 loop spans 15 amino acids. V gave up 2 bases and J gave up 6 bases, with 16 bases separating them. Germline CDR1 reads SGDLS; CDR2 reads YYNGEE. CDR3 nucleotide sequence: TGTGCCAGCAGCGTTTCCGGGATCATCGATGATACGCAGTATTTT. Protein product: CASSVSGIIDDTQYF.

The chain uses TRBV14 and TRBJ2-1; D ambiguous. Trimming pared 0 bases from V and 9 bases from J, leaving 9 bases between. The CDR3 spans 13 residues. Germline V gene sequence: CDR1 SGHDN, CDR2 FVKESK. CDR3 region: CASSQDRLTEQFF. Here the CDR3 DNA reads TGTGCCAGCAGCCAAGATAGACTCACTGAGCAGTTCTTC.

DNA for the CDR3: TGTGCCAGCAGCTTGGCAGTAACCGGGGAGCTGTTTTTT. Translation gives CASSLAVTGELFF. The rearrangement joins TRBV5-6 to TRBJ2-2, with D uncertain. Trimming shortened V by 0 bases and J by 5 bases, and 5 bases separated the two germline ends. The germline gives CDR1 SGHDT, CDR2 YYEEEE. The CDR3 consists of 13 residues.